This is a list of T cell receptor beta chains from one sample in a study of T cells in Graves' hyperthyroidism and ophthalmopathy. Using its own MiXCR run on the multiplex PCR reads, TCRdb lists one record per CDR3 protein. The sample includes about 700,000 distinct CDR3 sequences, about 45% of them seen just once. The specimen was peripheral blood or thyroid tissue (not recorded which). All receptors come from an adult man with Graves' disease, either hyperthyroidism or ophthalmopathy (not recorded which). The CDR3 runs from the conserved cysteine through the conserved F or W. A D gene is named only where the DNA matches it firmly. The size entry is marked missing in some rows and otherwise reads once, few, many or a size class.

>TRBJ1-4|.|TRBD1|TRBV29-1
TGCAGCGGCCGGACAGGGGAGTATGAAAAACTGTTTTTT
CSGRTGEYEKLFF
>TRBJ2-7|few|.|TRBV7-8
TGTGCCAGCAGCTTAGGGGCTCCCTACGAGCAGTACTTC
CASSLGAPYEQYF
>TRBJ1-4|few|.|TRBV20-1
TGCAGTGCCCGGGGACGCCGAACAACTAATGAAAAACTGTTTTTT
CSARGRRTTNEKLFF
>TRBJ1-6|.|TRBD1|TRBV2
TGTGCCAGCAGTTTAGGGGGACAGGGGGTTTCACCCCTCCACTTT
CASSLGGQGVSPLHF
>TRBJ1-1|.|.|TRBV5-4
TGTGCCAGCAGCCAAGATCCCCACAGAAACACTGAAGCTTTCTTT
CASSQDPHRNTEAFF
>TRBJ2-5|many|.|TRBV7-6
TGTGCCAGCAGCACCTCCGAGGGGGTGACCCAGTACTTC
CASSTSEGVTQYF
>TRBJ2-2|.|TRBD1|TRBV24-1
TGTGCCACCAGGGAAACAGGGGCGAACACCGGGGAGCTGTTTTTT
CATRETGANTGELFF
>TRBJ1-5|many|TRBD1|TRBV29-1
TGCAGCGTTGGAGGGGGCAGAGGCAATCAGCCCCAGCATTTT
CSVGGGRGNQPQHF
>TRBJ1-1|few|.|TRBV12-3/TRBV12-4
TGTGCCAGCAGCCCAACCCGGGGGGGTTCGTACACTGAAGCTTTCTTT
CASSPTRGGSYTEAFF
>TRBJ1-2|.|.|TRBV7-2
TGTGCCAGCAGCTTCACTCGGGATAGACTCTATGGCTACACCTTC
CASSFTRDRLYGYTF
>TRBJ1-1|many|TRBD1|TRBV20-1
TGCAGTGCTAAACGCGGACAGGGTAACACTGAAGCTTTCTTT
CSAKRGQGNTEAFF
>TRBJ1-1|.|.|TRBV14
TGTGCCAGCAGCCCCCAGAGGACTGAAGCTTTCTTT
CASSPQRTEAFF
>TRBJ1-1|.|TRBD1|TRBV29-1
TGCAGCGTTTCCAAGACAGGGAATACTGAAGCTTTCTTT
CSVSKTGNTEAFF
>TRBJ1-3|few|.|TRBV7-9
TGTGCCAGCAGCTCCGCCGTTTCAGGCGACTCTGGAAACACCATATATTTT
CASSSAVSGDSGNTIYF
>TRBJ1-2|.|.|TRBV30
TGTGCCTGGAGTCCCGGCCAAGACTATGGCTACACCTTC
CAWSPGQDYGYTF
>TRBJ1-1|.|TRBD1|TRBV19
TGTGCCAGTACGAATTACAGGGGGTCTGGAGCTTTCTTT
CASTNYRGSGAFF
>TRBJ1-1|few|.|TRBV29-1
TGCAGCGTTGGGGGAAGGGATACAGGGAACACTGAAGCTTTCTTT
CSVGGRDTGNTEAFF
>TRBJ1-4|.|.|TRBV29-1
TGCAGCGCTGCACAGGGAGGTCAGATGTTTTTT
CSAAQGGQMFF
>TRBJ1-2|few|.|TRBV5-6
TGTGCCAGCAGCTTGACAGGGCCAGTCGACTATGGCTACACCTTC
CASSLTGPVDYGYTF
>TRBJ2-5|few|TRBD2|TRBV20-1
TGCAGTGCTTTTCTAGCGGGGGGCCAAGAGACCCAGTACTTC
CSAFLAGGQETQYF
>TRBJ2-5|many|.|TRBV6-5
TGTGCCAGCAGATCGGAGGGCCGTGAGACCCAGTACTTC
CASRSEGRETQYF
>TRBJ1-5|.|.|TRBV19
TGTGCCAGTAGTATTGGGAATTTTCAGCCCCAGCATTTT
CASSIGNFQPQHF
>TRBJ1-3|.|.|TRBV28
TGTGCCAGCCAAGCCCCCTTTATCTCTGGAAACACCATATATTTT
CASQAPFISGNTIYF
>TRBJ1-6|many|.|TRBV7-2
TGTGCCAGCAGCTTAGAAGACGGTTCACCCCTCCACTTT
CASSLEDGSPLHF
>TRBJ2-2|.|.|TRBV6-2/TRBV6-3
TGTGCCAGCAGTTACTCGAAGCGCGCGAACACCGGGGAGCTGTTTTTT
CASSYSKRANTGELFF
>TRBJ1-1|many|TRBD1|TRBV7-2
TGTGCCAGCAGCTTAGATACGCGGTGGACAGGGGTTAGGACTGAAGCTTTCTTT
CASSLDTRWTGVRTEAFF
>TRBJ1-6|.|TRBD1|TRBV9
TGTGCCAGCAGCGTGGAAACAGGGGGGGATTCACCCCTCCACTTT
CASSVETGGDSPLHF
>TRBJ2-2|many|.|TRBV7-9
TGTGCCAGCAGTCTGACTTACAGGGTCGAGGAGCTGTTTTTT
CASSLTYRVEELFF
>TRBJ2-2|.|.|TRBV7-2
TGTGCCAGCAGCTTAACGCCAGGGGCGAACACCGGGGAGCTGTTTTTT
CASSLTPGANTGELFF
>TRBJ1-1|few|TRBD1|TRBV7-8
TGTGCCAGCAGCCCCAAACAGGGGGCGCCAGCTTTCTTT
CASSPKQGAPAFF
>TRBJ1-5|.|TRBD1|TRBV7-8
TGTGCCAGCAGCTTAGGCCCGACAGGGCAGGGCAATCAGCCCCAGCATTTT
CASSLGPTGQGNQPQHF
>TRBJ1-1|.|.|TRBV25-1
TGTGCCAGCTCACCTGTGGCCGATTCGGTGAACACTGAAGCTTTCTTT
CASSPVADSVNTEAFF
>TRBJ2-5|few|.|TRBV3-1
TGTGCCAGCAGCCAAGGGAGGGTGGAGACCCAGTACTTC
CASSQGRVETQYF
>TRBJ1-6|.|.|TRBV6-5
TGTGCCAGCAGTCGGACTCGACCGCCGAGGGGAGGGGATTCACCCCTCCACTTT
CASSRTRPPRGGDSPLHF
>TRBJ1-4|few|TRBD1|TRBV9
TGTGCCAGCAACGTAGGGACAGTCCTAAATGAAAAACTGTTTTTT
CASNVGTVLNEKLFF
>TRBJ1-4|many|.|TRBV7-9
TGTGCCAGTGGTACCAGGGGCGGGATTAATGAAAAACTGTTTTTT
CASGTRGGINEKLFF
>TRBJ1-2|.|TRBD1|TRBV24-1
TGTGCCACCAGTGATTCCGGGACAGGGGACTATGGCTACACCTTC
CATSDSGTGDYGYTF
>TRBJ2-2|.|TRBD1|TRBV2
TGTGCCACCTCCGGGACAGTGATCGGGGAGCTGTTTTTT
CATSGTVIGELFF
>TRBJ1-4|.|TRBD1|TRBV5-4
TGTGCCAGCAGCTTGGAGGGGACAGGGGATGAAAAACTGTTTTTT
CASSLEGTGDEKLFF
>TRBJ2-6|many|.|TRBV25-1
TGTGCCAGCAGTGAGGACCACTCTGGGGCCAACGTCCTGACTTTC
CASSEDHSGANVLTF
>TRBJ1-2|many|TRBD1|TRBV10-3
TGTGCCATCAGTGAGTCGGAGGACAGGGCGAGAGGCTACACCTTC
CAISESEDRARGYTF
>TRBJ1-6|.|.|TRBV19
TGTGCCAGTGGAGGGATAATATTCAATTCACCCCTCCACTTT
CASGGIIFNSPLHF
>TRBJ1-1|.|.|TRBV12-3/TRBV12-4
TGTGCCAGCAGGCCGAGCAGGGTTGAAACTGAAGCTTTCTTT
CASRPSRVETEAFF
>TRBJ2-7|.|TRBD1|TRBV12-3/TRBV12-4
TGTGCCAGCAGTACCGGGACAGGATCCTACAAGCAGTACTTC
CASSTGTGSYKQYF
>TRBJ1-2|.|.|TRBV29-1
TGCAGCGAGCCAGGGAGCTATGGCTACACCTTC
CSEPGSYGYTF
>TRBJ2-5|few|TRBD1|TRBV11-1
TGTGCCAGCACGGAGGGACAGGGGAATGGAGAGACCCAGTACTTC
CASTEGQGNGETQYF
>TRBJ1-5|.|.|TRBV29-1
TGCAGCGTTGTTTCTTCGGGGGCACAGCCCCAGCATTTT
CSVVSSGAQPQHF
>TRBJ2-7|.|.|TRBV5-1
TGCGCCAGCAGCTTGACAGGAAAATCCTACGAGCAGTACTTC
CASSLTGKSYEQYF
>TRBJ2-5|.|.|TRBV29-1
TGCAGCGTTGCTGTCTCGGACAGAGGGCTTAACTTC
CSVAVSDRGLNF
>TRBJ1-1|many|.|TRBV29-1
TGCAGCGTGACGCCGCAGGGTGACACTGAAGCTTTCTTT
CSVTPQGDTEAFF
>TRBJ1-1|.|.|TRBV2
TGTGCCAGCAGTGATTATGCCCTAGCAGGGGCGAACACTGAAGCTTTCTTT
CASSDYALAGANTEAFF